This T cell receptor (beta chain) was recorded in a study of vaccination and CD4 T cells after COVID-19. In the case of this clonotype: Its antigen is not known.

CDR1 is MNHEY and CDR2 is SMNVEV in the germline V gene (reference sequence). V shed 5 bases and J 1 base; nucleotides not matched to a gene: 9. This CDR3 is 16 amino acids long. Treatment defined: roughly 10-day PBMC culture with coronavirus spike peptide pools or control peptides (ViraFEST assay). Replacement of half the medium with fresh IL-2 medium took place on days 3 and 7. The Oncomine TCR Beta short-read assay sequenced DNA from cultured CD4+ T cells. MiXCR, applied by TCRdb to the PCR reads, yields one record per CDR3 protein. The sample records 6,500 to 8,500 distinct CDR3 sequences, 73% being singletons.

What was sequenced was CD4+ T cells from blood, cultured in vitro. This clonotype originated in a human donor who had recovered from COVID-19. The chain has TRBV27 and TRBJ1-2; 8 nucleotides line up with TRBD1. The CDR3 loop reads CASSTLRDRNNYGYTF. CDR3 nucleotides: TGTGCCAGCAGTACTCTACGGGACAGGAATAACTATGGCTACACCTTC.